The 8 T cell receptor beta chains reported below all come from one sample, sequenced in a study of T-cell reconstitution after alpha-beta-depleted transplantation in children. TCRbeta library construction was performed incorporating unique molecular identifiers. One entry per CDR3 protein, called by TCRdb with MiXCR from the PCR reads. This table has 40,000 to 60,000 distinct CDR3 sequences, about a tenth appearing once. The sample was PBMCs, mostly from graft donor cells, taken 60 days after TCRalphabeta/CD19-depleted stem cell transplant. The receptor set was obtained from a male patient between 2 and 10 years old who had a stem cell transplant for chronic granulomatous disease, so the T cells may come from the graft donor.

This clonotype was seen at least ten times. The chain combines TRBV9 with TRBJ2-7; D uncertain. Germline V gene data show CDR1 as SGDLS and CDR2 as YYNGEE. Trimming shortened V by 1 base and J by 4 bases, and 9 bases separated the two germline ends. This CDR3 is 13 amino acids long. The CDR3 DNA reads TGTGCCAGCAGCGTAACTCCGAAATACGAGCAGTACTTC. Its translation: CASSVTPKYEQYF.

This clonotype has at least ten counts. The chain combines TRBV5-1 with TRBJ2-5, with 9 positions matching TRBD1. Trimming cost V 7 bases and J 1 base; bases outside gene matches: 2. The germline gives CDR1 SGHRS, CDR2 YFSETQ. This CDR3 spans 13 amino acids. The CDR3 loop is CASQQGAQETQYF. The CDR3 DNA sequence: TGCGCCAGCCAACAGGGGGCCCAAGAGACCCAGTACTTC.

This clonotype showed up many times. Sequence at one end of the junction differs from germline and may be a read error. The CDR3 sequence: CASSQGGSLTDTQYF. In nucleotides, the CDR3 is TGTGCCAGCAGTCAAGGAGGGAGTTTGACAGATACGCAGTATTTT. The rearrangement joins TRBV3-1 to TRBJ2-3; a weak D match, TRBD2 (6 bases). CDR3 length equals 15 residues. Germline V CDR1 and CDR2: LGHDT, YNNKEL (reference sequence).

The genes are TRBV20-1 and TRBJ2-2; D unresolved. Trimming took off 1 base at V and 4 bases at J, with 7 bases between the two ends. Looked up from germline, CDR1 is DFQATT and CDR2 is SNEGSKA (reference sequence). The CDR3 spans 13 residues. This CDR3 is CSARVDLTGELFF. CDR3 nucleotide sequence: TGCAGTGCTAGAGTAGACCTCACCGGGGAGCTGTTTTTT.

This clonotype was counted a few times. This rearrangement joins TRBV11-2 to TRBJ2-5; maybe TRBD1 (5 bases). The CDR3 is 15 amino acids. The germline gives CDR1 SGHAT, CDR2 FQNNGV. Trimming shortened V by 5 bases and J by 0 bases, and 13 bases separated the two germline ends. CDR3 sequence: CASSQGSRNQETQYF. The CDR3 DNA reads as TGTGCCAGCAGCCAGGGCTCACGGAACCAAGAGACCCAGTACTTC.

Ten or more counts support this clonotype. The CDR3 DNA sequence: TGTGCCAGCAGCTTCATAGCGAAACCCTACAATGAGCAGTTCTTC. This translates into CASSFIAKPYNEQFF. The rearrangement joins TRBV7-3 to TRBJ2-1; maybe TRBD2 (5 bases). V was cut by 3 bases and J by 2 bases, with 11 bases left in between. The CDR3 totals 15 residues. Germline V gives CDR1 SGHTA, CDR2 FQGTGA. The complete variable domain, with remaining parts taken from reference TRBV7-3 and TRBJ2-1, reads GAGVSQTPSNKVTEKGKYVELRCDPISGHTALYWYRQSLGQGPEFLIYFQGTGAADDSGLPNDRFFAVRPEGSVSTLKIQRTERGDSAVYLCASSFIAKPYNEQFFGPGTRLTVL.

In this sample, this clonotype turned up many times. V is TRBV14 and J is TRBJ2-3; D assignment may be TRBD1 or TRBD2 (5 bases each). CDR3 length: 15 amino acids. CDR1 is SGHDN and CDR2 is FVKESK in the germline V gene. V dropped 4 bases and J dropped 4 bases, with 15 bases sitting between them. The chain's CDR3 is CASSPPGPLADTQYF. DNA for the CDR3: TGTGCCAGCAGCCCGCCGGGACCCCTGGCAGATACGCAGTATTTT.

This clonotype was seen many times. The chain carries TRBV5-1 and TRBJ2-6, with 7 bases lining up with TRBD1. The CDR3 runs 20 residues. Germline V gene data show CDR1 as SGHRS and CDR2 as YFSETQ. The ends lost 0 bases at V and 0 bases at J; junction bases unmatched: 12. The CDR3 region is CASSLGDSLSPLSGANVLTF. CDR3 DNA: TGCGCCAGCAGCTTGGGGGACAGCCTCTCCCCTCTCTCTGGGGCCAACGTCCTGACTTTC.